This record concerns one TCR beta chain sequence. The entry originates in a study of blood T cell repertoires in COVID-19. Profiled with immunoSEQ multiplex PCR; TCRdb holds only in-frame clones, not every one. The sample carries about 270,000 clones, approximately 81% recorded once. The CDR3 length is 18 residues. V lost 4 bases and J lost 0, with 19 bases in between. Germline CDR1 is KGHSY and CDR2 is FQNENV. The V and J genes are TRBV16 and TRBJ1-5, with D possibly TRBD1 on 6 matching bases. Sequences were obtained from peripheral blood. This clonotype was obtained from a woman aged 18-29 years with acute or convalescent COVID-19. DNA for the CDR3: TGTGCCAGCAGCCCCCCTGGCGGGGGCCCTAATAGCAATCAGCCCCAGCATTTT. This sequence encodes CASSPPGGGPNSNQPQHF. The full variable domain, its missing parts supplied by reference TRBV16 and TRBJ1-5, is GEEVAQTPKHLVRGEGQKAKLYCAPIKGHSYVFWYQQVLKNEFKFLISFQNENVFDETGMPKERFSAKCLPNSPCSLEIQATKLEDSAVYFCASSPPGGGPNSNQPQHFGDGTRLSIL.